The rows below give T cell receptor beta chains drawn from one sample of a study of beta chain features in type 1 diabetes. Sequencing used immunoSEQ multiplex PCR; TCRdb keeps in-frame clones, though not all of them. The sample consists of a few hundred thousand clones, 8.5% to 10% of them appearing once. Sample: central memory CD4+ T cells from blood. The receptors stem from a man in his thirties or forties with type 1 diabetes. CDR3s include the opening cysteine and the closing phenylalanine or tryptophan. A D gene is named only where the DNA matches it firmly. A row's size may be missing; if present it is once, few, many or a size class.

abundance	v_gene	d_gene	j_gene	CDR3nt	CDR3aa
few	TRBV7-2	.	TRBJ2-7	TGTGCCAGCAGCTCAAATACCGACCCCACAAAAACCTACGAGCAGTACTTC	CASSSNTDPTKTYEQYF
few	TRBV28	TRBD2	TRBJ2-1	TGTGCCAGCAGTTTATTGGGACTAGCGGGGTTAGAGCAGTTCTTC	CASSLLGLAGLEQFF
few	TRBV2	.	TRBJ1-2	TGTGCCAGCAGTGACGTGGTCGGGTTGCATGGCTACACCTTC	CASSDVVGLHGYTF
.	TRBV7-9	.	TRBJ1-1	TGTGCCAGCAGCTTTCAGATGAACACTGAAGCTTTCTTT	CASSFQMNTEAFF
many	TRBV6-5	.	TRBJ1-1	TGTGCCATCGAATGGGGCACTGAAGCTTTCTTT	CAIEWGTEAFF
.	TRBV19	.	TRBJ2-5	TGTGCCAGTAGTATACAGGGTCGGGAGACCCAGTACTTC	CASSIQGRETQYF
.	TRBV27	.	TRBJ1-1	TGTGCCAGCAGTTTAGTTCCTAGGAACACTGAAGCTTTCTTT	CASSLVPRNTEAFF
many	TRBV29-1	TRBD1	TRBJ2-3	TGCAGCGCGGGGACAGAGGTTGATACGCAGTATTTT	CSAGTEVDTQYF
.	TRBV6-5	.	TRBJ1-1	TGTGCCAGCGCGGAGGGGAAAACTGAAGCTTTCTTT	CASAEGKTEAFF
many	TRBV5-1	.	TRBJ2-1	TGCGCCAGCAGCGGGGCAGGGGCCGGGGATGAGCAGTTCTTC	CASSGAGAGDEQFF
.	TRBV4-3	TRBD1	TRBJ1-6	TGCGCCAGCACATCCTCCACCTACAGGGGTGGATCACCCCTCCACTTT	CASTSSTYRGGSPLHF
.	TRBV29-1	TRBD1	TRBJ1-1	TGCAGCGTTTATCCCCCAGGACAGGCTATGAACACTGAAGCTTTCTTT	CSVYPPGQAMNTEAFF
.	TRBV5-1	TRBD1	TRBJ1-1	TGCGCCAGCAGCTTGGGACAGACAGGGGTGAACACTGAAGCTTTCTTT	CASSLGQTGVNTEAFF
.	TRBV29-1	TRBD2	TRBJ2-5	TGCAGCGTTAACCTAATACCGGGACTAGCGGGAAGACCCCTAGAGACCCAGTACTTC	CSVNLIPGLAGRPLETQYF
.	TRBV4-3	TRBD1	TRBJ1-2	TGCGCCAGCAGCCAGGGGACAGTGAATAACTATGGCTACACCTTC	CASSQGTVNNYGYTF
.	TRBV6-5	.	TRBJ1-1	TGTGCCAGCAGTTTCCTGACAGGACACATGAACACTGAAGCTTTCTTT	CASSFLTGHMNTEAFF
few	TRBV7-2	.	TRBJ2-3	TGTGCCAGCAGCCCCATGGGAACAGATACGCAGTATTTT	CASSPMGTDTQYF
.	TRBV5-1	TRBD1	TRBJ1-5	TGCGCCAGCAGCGAACAGGGACAGTTAAATCAGCCCCAGCATTTT	CASSEQGQLNQPQHF
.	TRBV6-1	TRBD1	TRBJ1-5	TGTGCCAGCAGTGTTCGACAGGGGGCCCAGCCCCAGCATTTT	CASSVRQGAQPQHF
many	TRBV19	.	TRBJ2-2	TGTGCCAGTCGAAAGGGCACCGGGGAGCTGTTTTTT	CASRKGTGELFF
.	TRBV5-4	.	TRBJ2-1	TGTGCCAGCAGCTTGGATTACAGCTCCTACAATGAGCAGTTCTTC	CASSLDYSSYNEQFF
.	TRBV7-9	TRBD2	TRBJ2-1	TGTGCCAGCAGCGAGACCAGCGGGGGACGCAATGAGCAGTTCTTC	CASSETSGGRNEQFF
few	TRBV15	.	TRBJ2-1	TGTGCCACCAGCAGACCCTCAGTACTGAATGAGCAGTTCTTC	CATSRPSVLNEQFF
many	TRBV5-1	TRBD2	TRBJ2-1	TGCGCCAGCGGGCTAGCGGGAGGTTACAATGAGCAGTTCTTC	CASGLAGGYNEQFF